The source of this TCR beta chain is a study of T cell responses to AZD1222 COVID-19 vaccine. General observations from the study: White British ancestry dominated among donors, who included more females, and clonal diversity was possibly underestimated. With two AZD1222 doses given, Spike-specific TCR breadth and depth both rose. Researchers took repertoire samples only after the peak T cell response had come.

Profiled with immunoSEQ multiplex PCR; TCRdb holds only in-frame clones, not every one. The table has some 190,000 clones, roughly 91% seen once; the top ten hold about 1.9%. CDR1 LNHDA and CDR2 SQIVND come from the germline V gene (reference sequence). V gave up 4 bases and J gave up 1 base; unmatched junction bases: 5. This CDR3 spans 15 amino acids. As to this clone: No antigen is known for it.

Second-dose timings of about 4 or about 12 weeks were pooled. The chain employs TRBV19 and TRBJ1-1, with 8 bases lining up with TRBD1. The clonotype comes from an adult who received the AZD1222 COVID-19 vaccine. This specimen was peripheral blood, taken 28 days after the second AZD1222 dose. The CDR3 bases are TGTGCCAGTAGTACGACAGGGGTTGCGAACACTGAAGCTTTCTTT. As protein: CASSTTGVANTEAFF.